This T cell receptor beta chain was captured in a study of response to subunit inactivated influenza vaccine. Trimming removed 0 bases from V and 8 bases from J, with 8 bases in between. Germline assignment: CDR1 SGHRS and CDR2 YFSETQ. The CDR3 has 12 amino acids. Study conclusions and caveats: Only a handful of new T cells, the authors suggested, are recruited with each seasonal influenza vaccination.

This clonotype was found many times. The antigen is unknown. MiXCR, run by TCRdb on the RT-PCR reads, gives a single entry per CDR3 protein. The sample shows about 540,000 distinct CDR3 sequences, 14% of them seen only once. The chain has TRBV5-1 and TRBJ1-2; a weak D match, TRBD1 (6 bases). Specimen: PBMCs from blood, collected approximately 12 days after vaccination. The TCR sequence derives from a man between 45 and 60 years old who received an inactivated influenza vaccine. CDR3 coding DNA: TGCGCCAGCAGCTTGGAGGGACACGGCTACACCTTC. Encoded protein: CASSLEGHGYTF. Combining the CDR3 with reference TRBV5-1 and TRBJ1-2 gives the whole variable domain KAGVTQTPRYLIKTRGQQVTLSCSPISGHRSVSWYQQTPGQGLQFLFEYFSETQRNKGNFPGRFSGRQFSNSRSEMNVSTLELGDSALYLCASSLEGHGYTFGSGTRLTVV.